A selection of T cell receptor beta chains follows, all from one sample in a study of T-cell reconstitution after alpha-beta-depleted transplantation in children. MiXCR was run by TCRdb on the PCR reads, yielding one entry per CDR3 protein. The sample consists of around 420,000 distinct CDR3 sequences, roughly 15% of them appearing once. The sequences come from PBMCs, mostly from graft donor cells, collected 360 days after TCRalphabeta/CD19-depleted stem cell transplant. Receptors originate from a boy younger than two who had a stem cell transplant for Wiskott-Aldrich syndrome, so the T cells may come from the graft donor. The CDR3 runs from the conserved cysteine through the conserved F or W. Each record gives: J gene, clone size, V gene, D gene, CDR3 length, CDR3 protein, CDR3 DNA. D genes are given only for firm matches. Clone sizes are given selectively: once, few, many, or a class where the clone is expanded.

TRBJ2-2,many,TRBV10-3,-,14,CAISGGILAGELFF,TGTGCCATCAGTGGTGGGATATTGGCCGGGGAGCTGTTTTTT
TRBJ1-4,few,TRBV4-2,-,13,CASSQGWGEKLFF,TGTGCCAGCAGCCAAGGTTGGGGGGAAAAACTGTTTTTT
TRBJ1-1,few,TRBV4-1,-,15,CASSHARRGYTEAFF,TGCGCCAGCAGCCACGCCCGGCGGGGGTACACTGAAGCTTTCTTT
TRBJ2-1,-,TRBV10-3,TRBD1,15,CAISTDRGGPNEQFF,TGTGCCATCAGTACGGACAGGGGGGGACCCAATGAGCAGTTCTTC
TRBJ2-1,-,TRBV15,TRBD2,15,CATRHPGLERNEQFF,TGTGCCACCAGACATCCGGGACTAGAGAGGAATGAGCAGTTCTTC
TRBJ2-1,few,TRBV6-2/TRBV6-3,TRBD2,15,CASTDVAGETYEQFF,TGTGCCAGCACCGACGTAGCGGGAGAGACGTATGAGCAGTTCTTC
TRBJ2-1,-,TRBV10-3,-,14,CAISEGDVYNEQFF,TGTGCCATCAGTGAGGGGGACGTATACAATGAGCAGTTCTTC
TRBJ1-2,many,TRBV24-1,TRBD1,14,CATSDLPRDRDYTF,TGTGCCACCAGTGATTTGCCCCGGGACAGGGACTACACCTTC
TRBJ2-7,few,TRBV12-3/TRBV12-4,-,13,CASMLGGSYEQYF,TGTGCCAGCATGCTGGGCGGCTCCTACGAGCAGTACTTC
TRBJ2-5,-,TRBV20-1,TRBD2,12,CSAQREGETQYF,TGCAGTGCTCAGCGGGAGGGAGAGACCCAGTACTTC
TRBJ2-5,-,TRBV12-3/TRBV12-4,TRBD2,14,CASRVAGGKETQYF,TGTGCCAGCAGAGTAGCGGGGGGGAAGGAGACCCAGTACTTC
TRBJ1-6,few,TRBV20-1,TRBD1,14,CSAKGDRDRSPLHF,TGCAGTGCTAAAGGGGACAGGGATCGATCACCCCTCCACTTT
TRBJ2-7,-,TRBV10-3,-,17,CAIIATSDEGRIREQYF,TGTGCCATCATTGCGACCTCGGACGAGGGGCGGATCCGAGAGCAGTACTTC
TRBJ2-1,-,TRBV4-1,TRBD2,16,CASSLPGGRVYNEQFF,TGCGCCAGCAGCCTCCCCGGCGGGAGGGTCTACAATGAGCAGTTCTTC
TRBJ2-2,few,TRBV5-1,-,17,CASSSYGLKRVRGELFF,TGCGCCAGCAGCTCCTATGGTTTAAAGCGGGTTCGCGGGGAGCTGTTTTTT
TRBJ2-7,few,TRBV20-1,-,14,CSASRQGSTYEQYF,TGCAGTGCTAGTCGGCAGGGGTCGACCTACGAGCAGTACTTC
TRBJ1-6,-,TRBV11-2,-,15,CASSLDRRGNSPLHF,TGTGCCAGCAGCTTAGACAGGCGAGGCAATTCACCCCTCCACTTT
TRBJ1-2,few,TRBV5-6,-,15,CASSLAVADSYGYTF,TGTGCCAGCAGCTTGGCGGTAGCGGACAGCTATGGCTACACCTTC
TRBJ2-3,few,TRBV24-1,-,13,CATSDLNTDTQYF,TGTGCCACCAGTGACCTTAACACAGATACGCAGTATTTT
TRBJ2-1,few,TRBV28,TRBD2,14,CASSLVAGGFEQFF,TGTGCCAGCAGTTTAGTAGCGGGAGGGTTTGAGCAGTTCTTC
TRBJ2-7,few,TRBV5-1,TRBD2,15,CASSLVAGGRDEQYF,TGCGCCAGCAGCTTGGTAGCGGGAGGACGGGACGAGCAGTACTTC
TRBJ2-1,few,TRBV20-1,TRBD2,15,CSARGTSGGYNEQFF,TGCAGTGCTAGAGGGACTAGCGGGGGATACAATGAGCAGTTCTTC
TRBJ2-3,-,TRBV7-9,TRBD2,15,CASSFSGGLTDTQYF,TGTGCCAGCAGCTTTAGCGGGGGCCTCACAGATACGCAGTATTTT
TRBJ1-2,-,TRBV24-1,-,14,CATSGPENNYGYTF,TGTGCCACCAGTGGCCCAGAGAACAACTATGGCTACACCTTC
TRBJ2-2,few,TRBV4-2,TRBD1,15,CASSHPDRVGGELFF,TGTGCCAGCAGCCACCCAGACAGGGTTGGAGGGGAGCTGTTTTTT
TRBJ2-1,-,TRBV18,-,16,CASSLNIRGSYNEQFF,TGTGCCAGCTCACTCAACATCCGGGGCTCCTACAATGAGCAGTTCTTC
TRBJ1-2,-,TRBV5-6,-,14,CASSLYARDNGYTF,TGTGCCAGCAGCTTGTATGCCAGGGACAATGGCTACACCTTC
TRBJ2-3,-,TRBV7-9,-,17,CASSLGGVPSLTDTQYF,TGTGCCAGCAGCTTAGGAGGGGTCCCCTCTCTCACAGATACGCAGTATTTT
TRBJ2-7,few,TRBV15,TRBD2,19,CATSRDFSAGGPFTYEQYF,TGTGCCACCAGCAGAGATTTTTCAGCGGGGGGGCCTTTCACCTACGAGCAGTACTTC
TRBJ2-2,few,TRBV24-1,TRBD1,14,CASQGIGNTGELFF,TGTGCCTCACAGGGGATAGGGAACACCGGGGAGCTGTTTTTT
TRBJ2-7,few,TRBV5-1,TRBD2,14,CASGPLAGSYEQYF,TGCGCCTCCGGGCCCCTAGCGGGGTCCTACGAGCAGTACTTC
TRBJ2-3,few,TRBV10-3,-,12,CAISGNTDTQYF,TGTGCCATCAGTGGAAACACAGATACGCAGTATTTT